The T cell receptor beta chain under discussion was sequenced for a study of siplizumab effects on memory and regulatory T cells. This CDR3 region has 16 residues. Germline CDR1 and CDR2: LGHNA and YNFKEQ. V lost 5 bases to trimming and J lost 3 bases, with 19 bases between them. Researchers cocultured the mixed lymphocyte reaction cells at 37°C for approximately six days. Some clones are missing from TCRdb's copy, which holds only in-frame ones; the method was immunoSEQ multiplex PCR. The sample consists of 12,000 or so clones, approximately 39% of them appearing once. A remark on this clone: The antigen is unknown.

Specimen: CFSE-low (dividing) CD8+ T cells sorted from an allogeneic mixed lymphocyte reaction. The source is a human donor in good health; the cells came from an allogeneic mixed lymphocyte reaction. The chain uses TRBV4-2 and TRBJ1-1; TRBD1 is a possible D gene (5 bases). CDR3: CASSFPSGAADTEAFF. The CDR3 nucleotides read TGTGCCAGCAGCTTTCCCTCTGGGGCGGCGGACACTGAAGCTTTCTTT.